Each of the 15 T cell receptor beta chains below was sequenced from the same sample in a study of cytomegalovirus exposure and HLA in healthy donors. Use of 60 Vbeta and 13 Jbeta primers characterized the PCR. Only in-frame clones appear in the TCRdb table, and some are missing; sequencing was by immunoSEQ multiplex PCR. This repertoire shows 55,000 to 85,000 clones, roughly 90% found once; its top ten account for 2%. The source material was PBMCs. All receptors come from a woman in her 30s in good health and CMV-seronegative.

The table lists this clone with a count of one. The chain recombines TRBV19 with TRBJ2-4, with D hard to call. Deletions cut 5 bases from V and 0 bases from J, with 11 bases between. Germline V gives CDR1 LNHDA, CDR2 SQIVND (reference sequence). The CDR3 extends over 15 amino acids. CDR3 sequence reads: CASSVPFVAKNIQYF. The CDR3, as DNA: TGTGCCAGTAGTGTTCCCTTTGTAGCCAAAAACATTCAGTACTTC. Full variable domain (missing parts from reference TRBV19 and TRBJ2-4): DGGITQSPKYLFRKEGQNVTLSCEQNLNHDAMYWYRQDPGQGLRLIYYSQIVNDFQKGDIAEGYSVSREKKESFPLTVTSAQKNPTAFYLCASSVPFVAKNIQYFGAGTRLSVL.

J is TRBJ2-3 and V is TRBV19; 8 bases fit TRBD1. Germline CDR1 is LNHDA and CDR2 is SQIVND (reference sequence). With V trimmed by 10 bases and J by 4 bases, 13 bases remained unmatched. The CDR3 has 15 residues. DNA for the CDR3: TGTGCCACCGAAGCAGGGGGCAGTCACGCAGATACGCAGTATTTT. As protein: CATEAGGSHADTQYF.

The chain recombines TRBV11-3 with TRBJ2-7; 9 nucleotides line up with TRBD1. The ends lost 7 bases at V and 0 bases at J; junction bases unmatched: 10. Germline values: CDR1 SGHNT, CDR2 YENEEA. This CDR3 has 16 residues. CDR3 in amino acids: CASTRGGTGFSYEQYF. CDR3 nucleotide sequence: TGTGCCAGCACGCGCGGCGGGACAGGGTTCTCCTACGAGCAGTACTTC.

V and J are TRBV5-4 and TRBJ1-1, with 10 bases aligning to TRBD1. The CDR3 is made up of 15 amino acids. CDR1 is SGHNT and CDR2 is YYREEE in the germline V gene (reference sequence). J gave up 4 bases and V 4 bases, and 7 bases lay outside the gene matches. In nucleotides, the CDR3 is TGTGCCAGCAGCGGAAGACAGGGGGCTGGCACTGAAGCTTTCTTT. It encodes CASSGRQGAGTEAFF.

Only one count was recorded for this clone. The chain uses TRBV14 and TRBJ2-5; 10 bases are a match to TRBD1. V dropped 2 bases and J dropped 3; count of bases not matched to a gene: 3. The germline CDR1 and CDR2 sequences are SGHDN and FVKESK. CDR3 length: 15 amino acids. CDR3 loop: CASSQTGQGEETQYF. DNA of the CDR3: TGTGCCAGCAGCCAAACTGGACAGGGGGAAGAGACCCAGTACTTC.

The chain uses TRBV5-8 and TRBJ1-3; no clear D gene. Deletions cut 2 bases from V and 4 bases from J, with 10 bases between. Germline V gives CDR1 SGHTS, CDR2 YDEGEE. The CDR3 sequence is 14 residues long. CDR3 DNA: TGTGCCAGCAGCTTTGTACGAAGCGGAAACACCATATATTTT. Encoded protein: CASSFVRSGNTIYF.

CDR3 amino acids: CASSAKSGQSSYEQYF. Written as DNA, the CDR3 is TGTGCCAGCAGCGCTAAATCGGGACAGAGCTCCTACGAGCAGTACTTC. The chain links TRBV7-6 to TRBJ2-5; 7 bases fit TRBD1. The end of the DNA aligns better with TRBJ2-7, so the J call may be wrong. CDR1 SGHVS and CDR2 FNYEAQ come from the germline V gene. The CDR3 runs to 16 residues.

The J gene is TRBJ2-2, the V gene TRBV5-6; maybe TRBD1 (5 bases). The CDR3 length is 14 residues. Germline assignment: CDR1 SGHDT and CDR2 YYEEEE. V dropped 4 bases and J dropped 5 bases, with 12 bases sitting between them. In DNA form, the CDR3 reads TGTGCCAGCAGCCGACGCGACAGTACCGGGGAGCTGTTTTTT. This sequence encodes CASSRRDSTGELFF.

The V and J genes are TRBV6-1 and TRBJ1-3; 7 nucleotides align to TRBD1. CDR1 is MNHNS and CDR2 is SASEGT in the germline V gene. V shed 4 bases, J shed 0 bases, and the junction held 0 bases outside the gene matches. This CDR3 is built from 14 residues. CDR3 in amino acids: CASSAGGSGNTIYF. Here the CDR3 DNA reads TGTGCCAGCAGTGCAGGGGGCTCTGGAAACACCATATATTTT.

V usage is TRBV27 and J usage is TRBJ1-5; TRBD1 might be the D (6 bases). Germline assignment: CDR1 MNHEY and CDR2 SMNVEV (reference sequence). The CDR3 is 15 amino acids. V dropped 4 bases and J dropped 3 bases, with 13 bases sitting between them. The CDR3 loop is CASSWSDSPNQPQHF. The CDR3 bases are TGTGCCAGCAGTTGGTCGGACAGTCCCAATCAGCCCCAGCATTTT.

The chain has TRBV10-1 and TRBJ2-2; possibly TRBD1 for D (5 bases). From germline, CDR1 is WNHNN and CDR2 SYGVQD (reference sequence). V was clipped by 2 bases and J by 8 bases, with 6 bases between them. CDR3 size: 12 residues. The CDR3 region is CASSEPGGELFF. The CDR3 nucleotides are TGCGCCAGCAGTGAGCCAGGGGGGGAGCTGTTTTTT.

The V call is TRBV5-1, the J call TRBJ2-7; TRBD2 agrees at 10 bases. Germline trimming cut 1 base from V and 7 bases from J; bases unmatched to any gene: 11. This CDR3 contains 16 residues. Germline CDR1 SGHRS, CDR2 YFSETQ. The CDR3 DNA is TGCGCCAGCAGCTTGAATGGAGCGGGAGGGCCGAGGGAGCAGTACTTC. As protein: CASSLNGAGGPREQYF.

The V and J genes are TRBV5-1 and TRBJ2-6; possible D gene TRBD1, 6 bases. The CDR3 spans 15 residues. Per germline, CDR1 SGHRS and CDR2 YFSETQ. The ends were cut back, 0 bases at V and 2 bases at J, with 6 bases in the middle. CDR3 region: CASSLAGAGANVLTF. CDR3 in DNA: TGCGCCAGCAGCTTGGCAGGGGCTGGGGCCAACGTCCTGACTTTC.

This chain links TRBV11-2 with TRBJ2-7, with 7 bases fitting TRBD2. The germline CDR1 and CDR2 sequences are SGHAT and FQNNGV. Germline trimming cut 4 bases from V and 1 base from J; bases unmatched to any gene: 10. This CDR3 contains 16 residues. The CDR3 sequence is CASSYPPASGSYEQYF. CDR3 in DNA: TGTGCCAGCAGCTACCCCCCGGCTAGCGGATCCTACGAGCAGTACTTC.

The chain recombines TRBV19 with TRBJ2-1; 8 nucleotides align to TRBD2. Trimming removed 0 bases from V and 9 bases from J; junction bases left unmatched: 13. Germline values: CDR1 LNHDA, CDR2 SQIVND (reference sequence). There are 17 residues in the CDR3. In nucleotides, the CDR3 is TGTGCCAGTAGTATAGATAAAGAGACCGGGAGGGTGGGTGAGCAGTTCTTC. It translates to CASSIDKETGRVGEQFF.